Included here is one T cell receptor (beta chain) sequence, with context. CDR1 is MDHEN and CDR2 is SYDVKM in the germline V gene. V was cut by 8 bases and J by 5 bases, with 18 bases left in between. This CDR3 has 14 amino acids. Time point of the sample: pretreatment peripheral blood. Diagnoses among patients were locally advanced or metastatic urothelial carcinoma. Each individual provided 1 to 8 samples (taken pretreatment and on-treatment). The data are from a study of PD-L1 blockade in urothelial cancer. Study context: Blood was analyzed 3 weeks (second dose) and 6 weeks after treatment start.

TCRdb's table, derived via immunoSEQ multiplex PCR, lists solely in-frame clones and lacks some. Counted here are more than 85,000 clones, around 86% occurring once; the ten biggest clones make up 1.5% to 2%. Specimen: PBMCs, collected around atezolizumab (anti-PD-L1) treatment. This receptor was identified in a man aged 55 to 70 with urothelial cancer. The chain carries TRBV28 and TRBJ2-5; D may be TRBD1 (6 bases). The CDR3 nucleotides are TGTGCCAGCTCTGGGACATCCCAAGGGGAGACCCAGTACTTC. This encodes CASSGTSQGETQYF.